This T cell receptor (beta chain) was found in a study of blood T cell repertoires in COVID-19. Looking at the study overall: Samples representing acute and convalescent COVID-19 were sourced from the United States, Italy and Spain.

The V gene's germline CDR1 is SGHNT and CDR2 YYREEE (reference sequence). J lost 6 bases, V lost 3 bases, and 8 bases had no gene match. This CDR3 has 15 amino acids. Authors' analysis steps: Scientists estimated how many nucleated cells there were by amplifying reference gene primers. Profiling relied on immunoSEQ multiplex PCR, and the TCRdb table lists in-frame clones only, not all of them. V, J and clone size reflect that table, while D and trimming were determined from the DNA. The data show some 140,000 clones, 84% seen once. This TCR was recovered from a man aged 35 to 55 with acute COVID-19. The sample consisted of PBMCs or T cells enriched from blood (not recorded which). The genes are TRBV5-4 and TRBJ1-2, with TRBD1 matching 10 bases. The CDR3 loop is CASSSLTTGGNGYTF. CDR3 DNA: TGTGCCAGCAGCTCTCTTACGACAGGGGGCAATGGCTACACCTTC.